The 6 T cell receptor beta chains reported below all come from one sample, sequenced in a study of OX40 agonist ivuxolimab in advanced cancers. Data came from immunoSEQ multiplex PCR; TCRdb stores just in-frame clones and leaves some out. The sample comprises around 41,000 clones, 88% of which are singletons, and about 12% rests with the top ten. The sequencing used CD4+ or CD8+ T cells sorted from blood, collected in a trial of the OX40 agonist ivuxolimab. These receptors came from an adult with an advanced solid tumor such as melanoma, head and neck, liver or kidney cancer.

The rearrangement uses TRBV27 and TRBJ1-6; D might be TRBD1 (6 bases). Per the germline V gene, CDR1 is MNHEY and CDR2 is SMNVEV (reference sequence). This CDR3 comprises 16 residues. V dropped 6 bases and J dropped 4 bases, with 16 bases sitting between them. Written as DNA, the CDR3 is TGTGCCAGCAGGAGTTTGGACAGCATATATAATTCACCCCTCCACTTT. Translated, it gives CASRSLDSIYNSPLHF.

The rearrangement uses TRBV6-6 and TRBJ1-1, with TRBD1 as a possible D gene (6 bases). The ends were cut back, 8 bases at V and 0 bases at J, with 16 bases in the middle. Germline CDR1 and CDR2: MNHNY and SVGAGI (reference sequence). The CDR3 spans 15 residues. The CDR3 is CASGFIQGMNTEAFF. Here the CDR3 DNA reads TGTGCCAGCGGGTTCATACAGGGAATGAACACTGAAGCTTTCTTT.

This sequence joins TRBV6-5 and TRBJ2-7; TRBD2 agrees at 11 bases. V was clipped by 4 bases and J by 7 bases; unmatched bases: 6. CDR3 length: 14 amino acids. CDR1 and CDR2 (germline): MNHEY, SVGAGI. This chain's CDR3 is CASSLAGGLGEQYF. CDR3 nucleotides: TGTGCCAGCAGTTTAGCGGGAGGGCTAGGAGAGCAGTACTTC.

The CDR3 loop is CSVVLAGSTDTQYF. CDR3 bases: TGCAGCGTTGTACTAGCGGGAAGCACAGATACGCAGTATTTT. The chain links TRBV29-1 to TRBJ2-3, with 10 bases lining up with TRBD2. V shed 4 bases and J 0 bases; nucleotides not matched to a gene: 1. The germline V gene encodes CDR1 SQVTM and CDR2 ANQGSEA. CDR3 size: 14 residues.

The chain carries TRBV7-9 and TRBJ1-1; D gene uncertain. CDR1 and CDR2 from the germline V gene are SEHNR and FQNEAQ (reference sequence). This CDR3 is built from 12 residues. Trimming took off 8 bases at V and 1 base at J, with 8 bases between the two ends. The CDR3 here is CASGVANTEAFF. The CDR3 DNA reads as TGTGCCAGCGGGGTAGCGAACACTGAAGCTTTCTTT.

The gene calls are TRBV19 and TRBJ1-2; D remains unclear. CDR1 is LNHDA and CDR2 is SQIVND in the germline V gene (reference sequence). The CDR3 totals 13 residues. V was cut by 3 bases and J by 8 bases, with 13 bases left in between. The chain's CDR3 is CASSISTVWGYTF. Written as DNA, the CDR3 is TGTGCCAGTAGTATTTCGACTGTTTGGGGCTACACCTTC.